The entry below gives a single T cell receptor (beta chain) sequence along with its context. J gave up 8 bases and V 7 bases, and 8 bases lay outside the gene matches. The CDR3 extends over 14 amino acids. TCRdb reanalysed the RT-PCR reads using MiXCR and keeps one entry per CDR3 protein. The sample consists of fewer than 800,000 distinct CDR3 sequences, 12% to 15% of them appearing once. The J gene is TRBJ1-4, the V gene TRBV12-3 or TRBV12-4; 9 nucleotides line up with TRBD1. The sequenced material came from memory CD4+ T cells from blood. This TCR came from a female donor in good health, serving as a healthy control. The CDR3 region has the DNA TGTGCCAGCAACCCGGGACAGGGTGACGAAAAACTGTTTTTT. As protein: CASNPGQGDEKLFF.